This is a list of T cell receptor beta chains from one sample in a study of cytomegalovirus exposure and HLA in healthy donors. Sequencing used immunoSEQ multiplex PCR; TCRdb keeps in-frame clones, though not all of them. The data hold 150,000 to 180,000 clones, with 80% to 90% observed a single time. Sequenced sample: PBMCs. These receptors all come from a man between 18 and 35 years old in good health and CMV-seropositive. CDR3s include the opening cysteine and the closing phenylalanine or tryptophan. Each record gives: V gene, clone size, D gene, J gene, CDR3 protein, CDR3 DNA. The D gene is left open where the match is weak. Clone size appears in some rows only: once, few, many, or a class for an expanded clone.

>TRBV27|-|-|TRBJ2-7
CASAAGDSYEQYF
TGTGCCAGCGCCGCCGGGGACTCCTACGAGCAGTACTTC
>TRBV27|-|-|TRBJ1-2
CASSLSHRDVYGYTF
TGTGCCAGCAGTTTATCGCACAGGGATGTCTATGGCTACACCTTC
>TRBV7-6|-|-|TRBJ2-5
CASSLGPEYVATQYF
TGTGCCAGCAGCTTAGGTCCCGAGTATGTAGCGACCCAGTACTTC
>TRBV5-1|-|TRBD2|TRBJ2-5
CASSEASGTSGSLWETQYF
TGCGCCAGCAGTGAGGCCTCCGGGACTAGCGGGAGTCTCTGGGAGACCCAGTACTTC
>TRBV19|-|TRBD1|TRBJ2-7
CASSIRQGASEQYF
TGTGCCAGTAGTATAAGACAGGGGGCTAGCGAGCAGTACTTC
>TRBV11-2|-|-|TRBJ2-7
CASSLGDTLYEQYF
TGTGCCAGCAGCTTAGGGGACACGCTCTACGAGCAGTACTTC
>TRBV29-1|-|-|TRBJ1-2
CSDRTNYGYTF
TGCAGCGACAGGACTAACTATGGCTACACCTTC
>TRBV27|-|TRBD2|TRBJ2-3
CASSSGTSGGNTQYF
TGTGCCAGCAGCTCTGGGACTAGCGGGGGCAATACGCAGTATTTT
>TRBV7-3|-|-|TRBJ1-1
CASSAAGALTEAFF
TGTGCCAGCAGCGCCGCGGGGGCGCTTACTGAAGCTTTCTTT
>TRBV20-1|-|-|TRBJ1-2
CSAPRREGYTF
TGCAGTGCCCCAAGGAGGGAGGGCTACACCTTC
>TRBV6-5|-|TRBD2|TRBJ2-7
CATRPAGGSYEQYF
TGTGCCACCCGACCCGCGGGAGGGTCCTACGAGCAGTACTTC
>TRBV5-6|-|-|TRBJ2-2
CASSPPLFDRNTGELFF
TGTGCCAGCAGCCCTCCTCTATTTGACAGGAACACCGGGGAGCTGTTTTTT
>TRBV11-2|-|-|TRBJ1-4
CASSLVRWNEKLFF
TGTGCCAGCAGCTTAGTCAGGTGGAATGAAAAACTGTTTTTT
>TRBV28|-|-|TRBJ2-1
CASREGGAYNEQFF
TGTGCCAGCCGAGAGGGCGGAGCCTACAATGAGCAGTTCTTC
>TRBV7-8|-|-|TRBJ1-5
CASSLGGGSRPQHF
TGTGCCAGCAGCTTAGGTGGCGGGAGTCGGCCCCAGCATTTT
>TRBV9|-|TRBD1|TRBJ2-7
CASSVGDRGLYEQYF
TGTGCCAGCAGCGTAGGTGACAGGGGGCTCTACGAGCAGTACTTC
>TRBV7-3|once|TRBD1|TRBJ1-2
CASSRGQGNQGYTF
TGTGCCAGCAGCCGGGGACAGGGTAATCAAGGCTACACCTTC
>TRBV11-2|-|TRBD2|TRBJ2-1
CASSLGLAAPRNEQFF
TGTGCCAGCAGCTTGGGACTAGCGGCCCCCCGCAATGAGCAGTTCTTC
>TRBV5-1|-|-|TRBJ2-5
CASSTQVETQYF
TGCGCCAGCAGCACCCAGGTGGAGACCCAGTACTTC
>TRBV12-5|few|-|TRBJ1-5
CASGFTGDQPQHF
TGTGCTAGTGGTTTTACAGGAGATCAGCCCCAGCATTTT
>TRBV6-9|-|-|TRBJ1-2
CASRQGYGYTF
TGTGCCAGCAGGCAGGGGTATGGCTACACCTTC
>TRBV29-1|once|-|TRBJ2-5
CSVDKEGPQETQYF
TGCAGCGTTGACAAGGAGGGGCCCCAAGAGACCCAGTACTTC
>TRBV30|-|-|TRBJ1-1
CAWNAGVLMNTEAFF
TGTGCCTGGAACGCAGGGGTTCTAATGAACACTGAAGCTTTCTTT
>TRBV5-1|-|TRBD2|TRBJ2-1
CASKSGGTYNEQFF
TGCGCCAGCAAAAGCGGGGGAACCTACAATGAGCAGTTCTTC
>TRBV6-5|once|TRBD1|TRBJ1-1
CASSTGTEETAFF
TGTGCCAGCAGTACCGGGACAGAGGAGACCGCTTTCTTT
>TRBV9|-|TRBD2|TRBJ2-4
CASSVKGLAGGIQYF
TGTGCCAGCAGCGTAAAGGGGCTAGCGGGAGGCATTCAGTACTTC
>TRBV7-9|-|TRBD1|TRBJ1-3
CASRLQGANGNTIYF
TGTGCCAGCAGACTTCAGGGGGCGAACGGAAACACCATATATTTT
>TRBV6-4|-|-|TRBJ1-4
CARGHGGEKLFF
TGTGCCAGAGGACACGGAGGGGAAAAACTGTTTTTT
>TRBV27|-|-|TRBJ2-7
CASSLSMAGAQGEQYF
TGTGCCAGCAGTTTATCGATGGCGGGGGCGCAGGGAGAGCAGTACTTC
>TRBV10-2|-|TRBD2|TRBJ2-2
CASRASGVAVGGELFF
TGCGCCAGCAGGGCTAGCGGAGTCGCGGTAGGCGGGGAGCTGTTTTTT
>TRBV30|few|-|TRBJ1-2
CAWRPGRGLLPNYGYTF
TGTGCCTGGCGGCCCGGCAGGGGACTACTCCCTAACTATGGCTACACCTTC
>TRBV9|-|-|TRBJ2-3
CASSEERGTDTQYF
TGTGCCAGCAGCGAGGAGCGGGGCACAGATACGCAGTATTTT
>TRBV9|-|TRBD2|TRBJ2-3
CASSEGLAGSTDTQYF
TGTGCCAGCAGCGAGGGACTAGCGGGATCCACAGATACGCAGTATTTT
>TRBV6-5|once|-|TRBJ2-7
CASSYAERGGLYEQYF
TGTGCCAGCAGTTACGCGGAGAGGGGAGGTCTCTACGAGCAGTACTTC
>TRBV27|-|TRBD1|TRBJ2-5
CASSSAGTGGTETQYF
TGTGCCAGCAGTTCCGCCGGGACAGGGGGGACAGAGACCCAGTACTTC
>TRBV5-6|-|TRBD1|TRBJ1-1
CASSFRDRNTEAFF
TGTGCCAGCAGCTTCCGGGACAGGAACACTGAAGCTTTCTTT
>TRBV15|-|-|TRBJ2-7
CATSSTRGRQYF
TGTGCCACCAGCAGTACGCGAGGGCGGCAGTACTTC
>TRBV25-1|-|-|TRBJ1-5
CASSRGVGQPQHF
TGTGCCAGCAGTCGGGGAGTAGGGCAGCCCCAGCATTTT
>TRBV11-2|-|-|TRBJ1-1
CASSSPLRGTNTEAFF
TGTGCCAGCAGCTCCCCCCTGCGAGGCACGAACACTGAAGCTTTCTTT
>TRBV7-9|once|TRBD1|TRBJ1-2
CASSPGTGAYGYTF
TGTGCCAGCAGCCCCGGGACAGGAGCTTATGGCTACACCTTC
>TRBV27|-|-|TRBJ2-7
CASSPGGQLYEQYF
TGTGCCAGCAGTCCCGGGGGACAGCTGTACGAGCAGTACTTC
>TRBV6-6|-|-|TRBJ2-7
CASSSGISSYEQYF
TGTGCCAGCAGTTCGGGGATTAGCTCCTACGAGCAGTACTTC
>TRBV18|-|-|TRBJ2-2
CASSITGLIGTGELFF
TGTGCCAGCTCGATAACGGGACTCATCGGCACCGGGGAGCTGTTTTTT
>TRBV5-1|-|-|TRBJ2-7
CASSPGTNPYEQYF
TGCGCCAGCAGCCCCGGGACAAACCCCTACGAGCAGTACTTC
>TRBV2|-|-|TRBJ2-7
CASSDVASYEQYF
TGTGCCAGCAGTGACGTGGCCTCCTACGAGCAGTACTTC
>TRBV27|-|-|TRBJ2-7
CASTPRDGSYEQYF
TGTGCCAGCACCCCCCGGGATGGAAGCTACGAGCAGTACTTC
>TRBV25-1|-|-|TRBJ1-1
CASTLGGSEAFF
TGTGCCAGCACCCTGGGGGGTTCTGAAGCTTTCTTT
>TRBV30|-|-|TRBJ2-4
CAWSVMGGGKNIQYF
TGTGCCTGGAGTGTAATGGGAGGGGGCAAAAACATTCAGTACTTC
>TRBV6-5|-|TRBD2|TRBJ2-5
CASSYQAGARETQYF
TGTGCCAGCAGCTACCAGGCGGGAGCCAGGGAGACCCAGTACTTC
>TRBV7-2|-|TRBD2|TRBJ2-2
CASSLGRTSANTGELFF
TGTGCCAGCAGCTTAGGGCGGACTAGCGCAAACACCGGGGAGCTGTTTTTT
>TRBV6-1|-|TRBD2|TRBJ2-1
CASSLLAGGVNEQFF
TGTGCCAGCAGTCTCCTAGCGGGGGGAGTCAATGAGCAGTTCTTC
>TRBV5-4|-|TRBD1|TRBJ1-2
CASSFPGQGARGYTF
TGTGCCAGCAGCTTCCCGGGACAGGGGGCTCGGGGCTACACCTTC
>TRBV9|-|-|TRBJ1-1
CASSVEVALNTEAFF
TGTGCCAGCAGCGTAGAAGTGGCTCTGAACACTGAAGCTTTCTTT
>TRBV7-2|-|TRBD1|TRBJ2-7
CASSLLTGTLDEQYF
TGTGCCAGCAGCTTACTGACAGGGACCCTGGACGAGCAGTACTTC
>TRBV4-3|-|-|TRBJ1-2
CASSQGPSNYGYTF
TGCGCCAGCAGCCAGGGGCCATCTAACTATGGCTACACCTTC
>TRBV2|many|-|TRBJ2-1
CASSALQEYNEQFF
TGTGCCAGCAGCGCCCTACAGGAGTACAATGAGCAGTTCTTC
>TRBV6-5|-|-|TRBJ1-1
CASSGGRANTEAFF
TGTGCCAGCAGTGGAGGTAGGGCGAACACTGAAGCTTTCTTT